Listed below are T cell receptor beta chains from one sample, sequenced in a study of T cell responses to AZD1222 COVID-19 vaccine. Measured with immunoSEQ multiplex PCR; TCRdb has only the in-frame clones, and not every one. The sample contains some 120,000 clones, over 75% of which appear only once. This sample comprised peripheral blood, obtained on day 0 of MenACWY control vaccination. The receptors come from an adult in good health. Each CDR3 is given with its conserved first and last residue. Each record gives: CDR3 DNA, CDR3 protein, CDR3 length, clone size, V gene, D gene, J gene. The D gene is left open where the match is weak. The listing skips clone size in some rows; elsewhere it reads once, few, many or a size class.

DNA: TGTGCCAGCAGCTTAACCGGTAACGAGAATGAGCAGTTCTTC
CDR3: CASSLTGNENEQFF
length: 14
size: NA
V: TRBV7-3
D: NA
J: TRBJ2-1

DNA: TGCGCCAGCCAAAAAGAAACGGTCAATTCACCCCTCCACTTT
CDR3: CASQKETVNSPLHF
length: 14
size: few
V: TRBV4-1
D: NA
J: TRBJ1-6

DNA: TGTGCCAGCAGCCGGGGGGCGCCCAACAGAGGGAATGAGCAGTTCTTC
CDR3: CASSRGAPNRGNEQFF
length: 16
size: NA
V: TRBV3-1/TRBV3-2
D: NA
J: TRBJ2-1

DNA: TGTGCCAGCAGTAGGGAGGTCTCTTACTACAATGAGCAGTTCTTC
CDR3: CASSREVSYYNEQFF
length: 15
size: NA
V: TRBV6-5
D: NA
J: TRBJ2-1

DNA: TGTGCCAGCAGCGTAGTTCCCCTCACCGGGGAGCTGTTTTTT
CDR3: CASSVVPLTGELFF
length: 14
size: NA
V: TRBV9
D: NA
J: TRBJ2-2

DNA: TGTGCCAGCAGTGACAGTACCACAGATACGCAGTATTTT
CDR3: CASSDSTTDTQYF
length: 13
size: once
V: TRBV2
D: NA
J: TRBJ2-3

DNA: TGTGCCAGCAGTTACTTCGGGACACCGAACACCGGGGAGCTGTTTTTT
CDR3: CASSYFGTPNTGELFF
length: 16
size: NA
V: TRBV6-5
D: NA
J: TRBJ2-2

DNA: TGTGCCAGCAGCTTGGGGGGGCGCGGGGAGCTGTTTTTT
CDR3: CASSLGGRGELFF
length: 13
size: once
V: TRBV11-3
D: NA
J: TRBJ2-2

DNA: TGTGCCAGCAGCGGGCAGAACGATTATAATTCACCCCTCCACTTT
CDR3: CASSGQNDYNSPLHF
length: 15
size: NA
V: TRBV9
D: NA
J: TRBJ1-6

DNA: TGTGCCAGTAGTATAGTAGGGCACCGGGACAGGGTCTACGAGCAGTACTTC
CDR3: CASSIVGHRDRVYEQYF
length: 17
size: NA
V: TRBV19
D: TRBD1
J: TRBJ2-7

DNA: TGTGCCAGCAGTCGGGTCTTCTCTGGGGCCAAAAACATTCAGTACTTC
CDR3: CASSRVFSGAKNIQYF
length: 16
size: NA
V: TRBV28
D: NA
J: TRBJ2-4

DNA: TGTGCCAGCAGTTTAATGTGGGAGCGGAGAGAAGAGACCCAGTACTTC
CDR3: CASSLMWERREETQYF
length: 16
size: NA
V: TRBV28
D: NA
J: TRBJ2-5

DNA: TGTGCCAGCATTACGGACAGGCCTTTTTACAATGAGCAGTTCTTC
CDR3: CASITDRPFYNEQFF
length: 15
size: NA
V: TRBV6-5
D: TRBD1
J: TRBJ2-1

DNA: TGTGCCAGCAGTTACTCGTCCAAAGGAGGGCCGGGCGAGCAGTACTTC
CDR3: CASSYSSKGGPGEQYF
length: 16
size: few
V: TRBV6-5
D: NA
J: TRBJ2-7

DNA: TGTGCCAGCCGGGGAGGGAGCTCCTACGAGCAGTACTTC
CDR3: CASRGGSSYEQYF
length: 13
size: NA
V: TRBV28
D: TRBD2
J: TRBJ2-7

DNA: TGTGCCAGCTCACCGGGTGGGAGAGATACGCAGTATTTT
CDR3: CASSPGGRDTQYF
length: 13
size: NA
V: TRBV18
D: NA
J: TRBJ2-3

DNA: TGTGCCAGCAGTGATCTAGGGGGTGCCCAGCATTTT
CDR3: CASSDLGGAQHF
length: 12
size: NA
V: TRBV6-4
D: NA
J: TRBJ1-5

DNA: TGTGCCAGCAGCCCACGCAGGGGTCGAATGATGGATACGCAGTATTTT
CDR3: CASSPRRGRMMDTQYF
length: 16
size: NA
V: TRBV3-1/TRBV3-2
D: NA
J: TRBJ2-3

DNA: TGTGCCAGCAGCAGACGGACTAGCGGGCTTCTAATGGAGACCCAGTACTTC
CDR3: CASSRRTSGLLMETQYF
length: 17
size: NA
V: TRBV11-2
D: TRBD2
J: TRBJ2-5

DNA: TGTGCCAGCAGGGTTCCGGGACAGGGGATCTACGAGCAGTACTTC
CDR3: CASRVPGQGIYEQYF
length: 15
size: NA
V: TRBV28
D: TRBD1
J: TRBJ2-7

DNA: TGTGCCAGCAGCTTAATCTACACTGAAGCTTTCTTT
CDR3: CASSLIYTEAFF
length: 12
size: few
V: TRBV7-9
D: NA
J: TRBJ1-1

DNA: TGTGCCAGCACCACAGTCCCTACCGGGGAGCTGTTTTTT
CDR3: CASTTVPTGELFF
length: 13
size: NA
V: TRBV11-2
D: NA
J: TRBJ2-2

DNA: TGTGCCACCAGCGGGACACCGTTCGGGGCGGATGAGCAGTTCTTC
CDR3: CATSGTPFGADEQFF
length: 15
size: NA
V: TRBV15
D: NA
J: TRBJ2-1

DNA: TGTGCCAGCAGCGGGGGACAGGGGTCCGCTGAGCAGTTCTTC
CDR3: CASSGGQGSAEQFF
length: 14
size: NA
V: TRBV7-8
D: TRBD1
J: TRBJ2-1

DNA: TGTGCCAGCACCCCTGAGCAGTGGAATGAAAAACTGTTTTTT
CDR3: CASTPEQWNEKLFF
length: 14
size: NA
V: TRBV9
D: NA
J: TRBJ1-4

DNA: TGCGCCAGCAGCCGACAGAAGAACACTGAAGCTTTCTTT
CDR3: CASSRQKNTEAFF
length: 13
size: NA
V: TRBV4-1
D: NA
J: TRBJ1-1

DNA: TGTGCCAGCAGTGAAGGGGAGGTTACTGAAGCTTTCTTT
CDR3: CASSEGEVTEAFF
length: 13
size: few
V: TRBV2
D: NA
J: TRBJ1-1

DNA: TGTGCCAGCAGTCCCGGACCGTCTAACTATGGCTACACCTTC
CDR3: CASSPGPSNYGYTF
length: 14
size: NA
V: TRBV5-6
D: NA
J: TRBJ1-2

DNA: TGTGCCAGCAGCGCTCATCCCGGCAGCGCAGATACGCAGTATTTT
CDR3: CASSAHPGSADTQYF
length: 15
size: NA
V: TRBV4-2
D: NA
J: TRBJ2-3

DNA: TGTGCCAGCAATTCCCAAGACGGCCTAGCGGGAGAGACCCAGTACTTC
CDR3: CASNSQDGLAGETQYF
length: 16
size: NA
V: TRBV6-4
D: TRBD2
J: TRBJ2-5

DNA: TGTGCCAGCAGCCAAGCACAGGGCGCACCGAACACCGGGGAGCTGTTTTTT
CDR3: CASSQAQGAPNTGELFF
length: 17
size: once
V: TRBV3-1/TRBV3-2
D: NA
J: TRBJ2-2

DNA: TGTGCCACCAGCAGAGAGAGCGATACGCAGTATTTT
CDR3: CATSRESDTQYF
length: 12
size: NA
V: TRBV15
D: NA
J: TRBJ2-3

DNA: TGTGCCAGCAGGACGGGACTAGCGCTCGACGAGCAGTACTTC
CDR3: CASRTGLALDEQYF
length: 14
size: NA
V: TRBV27
D: TRBD2
J: TRBJ2-7

DNA: TGTGCCAGCAGCGTAGCAGGGGGCGGATCGACCGAGCAGTACTTC
CDR3: CASSVAGGGSTEQYF
length: 15
size: NA
V: TRBV13
D: TRBD1
J: TRBJ2-7

DNA: TGTGCCTGGAACAGGGGGGATCAGCCCCAGCATTTT
CDR3: CAWNRGDQPQHF
length: 12
size: once
V: TRBV30
D: TRBD1
J: TRBJ1-5

DNA: TGTGCCAGCAGCTTAGAGGGGGCTGGGGGCTACACCTTC
CDR3: CASSLEGAGGYTF
length: 13
size: NA
V: TRBV7-9
D: TRBD1
J: TRBJ1-2

DNA: TGTGCCAGCAGGCTACTGGTGAACACTGAAGCTTTCTTT
CDR3: CASRLLVNTEAFF
length: 13
size: NA
V: TRBV12-3/TRBV12-4
D: NA
J: TRBJ1-1

DNA: TGTCCCCAGGGGCCCGTGGACAACGAGCAGTACTTC
CDR3: CPQGPVDNEQYF
length: 12
size: NA
V: TRBV28
D: NA
J: TRBJ2-7

DNA: TGTGCCAGCAGCGCAGGGCGGGACACTGAAGCTTTCTTT
CDR3: CASSAGRDTEAFF
length: 13
size: NA
V: TRBV5-4
D: NA
J: TRBJ1-1

DNA: TGTGCCAGCAGCTTACAGGGAGGGAGGCGCACTGAAGCTTTCTTT
CDR3: CASSLQGGRRTEAFF
length: 15
size: NA
V: TRBV7-3
D: NA
J: TRBJ1-1

DNA: TGTGCCAGCAGCATCCCTTGGGGGGCGCTGGACACTGAAGCTTTCTTT
CDR3: CASSIPWGALDTEAFF
length: 16
size: NA
V: TRBV21-1
D: NA
J: TRBJ1-1

DNA: TGCGCCAGCAGCTCAAACACCGGGGTCTCCGGAACTGAAGCTTTCTTT
CDR3: CASSSNTGVSGTEAFF
length: 16
size: NA
V: TRBV5-1
D: NA
J: TRBJ1-1

DNA: TGTGCCAGCCGAAACGACAGGGAAACCGGGGAGCTGTTTTTT
CDR3: CASRNDRETGELFF
length: 14
size: NA
V: TRBV25-1
D: TRBD1
J: TRBJ2-2

DNA: TGTGCCAGCTTAGTAGGAGATACGCAGTATTTT
CDR3: CASLVGDTQYF
length: 11
size: NA
V: TRBV19
D: NA
J: TRBJ2-3

DNA: TGTGCCAGCAGCACCCCGGGACTAGCGGGCAACAATGAGCAGTTCTTC
CDR3: CASSTPGLAGNNEQFF
length: 16
size: NA
V: TRBV7-3
D: TRBD2
J: TRBJ2-1

DNA: TGTGCCAGTAGTACCGGCCCGAACACTGAAGCTTTCTTT
CDR3: CASSTGPNTEAFF
length: 13
size: NA
V: TRBV19
D: NA
J: TRBJ1-1

DNA: TGCGCCAGCAGCTTGGGACAGGGGAGGAGGACCGGGGAGCTGTTTTTT
CDR3: CASSLGQGRRTGELFF
length: 16
size: NA
V: TRBV5-1
D: TRBD1
J: TRBJ2-2

DNA: TGTGCCAGCAGTGAAGAACAGACTACACACGAGCAGTACTTC
CDR3: CASSEEQTTHEQYF
length: 14
size: NA
V: TRBV25-1
D: NA
J: TRBJ2-7

DNA: TGTGCCAGCAGCCAAGATCCCGGAATCGCATATGGCTACACCTTC
CDR3: CASSQDPGIAYGYTF
length: 15
size: once
V: TRBV3-1/TRBV3-2
D: NA
J: TRBJ1-2

DNA: TGTGCCAGCAGCCCCGGGCCCAGGGATTCACCCCTCCACTTT
CDR3: CASSPGPRDSPLHF
length: 14
size: few
V: TRBV6-5
D: NA
J: TRBJ1-6

DNA: TGTGCCAGCAGCAAAGGTTTTGGACAGGGGCCAACCTACGAGCAGTACTTC
CDR3: CASSKGFGQGPTYEQYF
length: 17
size: NA
V: TRBV21-1
D: NA
J: TRBJ2-7

DNA: TGTGCCAGCAGGCAGGGGGTAACCTACGAGCAGTACTTC
CDR3: CASRQGVTYEQYF
length: 13
size: NA
V: TRBV2
D: TRBD1
J: TRBJ2-7

DNA: TGTGCCAGCAGTGAATTCCCGAATCGGTCCTACGAGCAGTACTTC
CDR3: CASSEFPNRSYEQYF
length: 15
size: NA
V: TRBV2
D: NA
J: TRBJ2-7

DNA: TGTGCCAGCAGCTTAGGACTAGCGGGAGGGCCGGTGGGGGAGCAGTACTTC
CDR3: CASSLGLAGGPVGEQYF
length: 17
size: NA
V: TRBV5-4
D: TRBD2
J: TRBJ2-7